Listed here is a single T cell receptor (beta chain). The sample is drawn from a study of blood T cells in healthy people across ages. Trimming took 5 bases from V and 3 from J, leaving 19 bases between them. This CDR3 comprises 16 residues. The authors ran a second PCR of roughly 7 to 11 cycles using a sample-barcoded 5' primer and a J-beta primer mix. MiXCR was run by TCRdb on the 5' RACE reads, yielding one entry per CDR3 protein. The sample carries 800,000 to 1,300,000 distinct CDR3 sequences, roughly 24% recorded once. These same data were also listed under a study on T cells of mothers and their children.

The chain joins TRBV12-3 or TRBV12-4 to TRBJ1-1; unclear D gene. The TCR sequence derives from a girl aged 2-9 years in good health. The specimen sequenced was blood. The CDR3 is CASSRLNGPRDTEAFF. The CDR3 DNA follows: TGTGCCAGCAGTCGCCTAAACGGGCCTCGAGACACTGAAGCTTTCTTT.